This is a list of T cell receptor beta chains from one sample in a study of T-cell reconstitution after alpha-beta-depleted transplantation in children. TCRdb ran MiXCR on the PCR reads and lists one entry per CDR3 protein. The sample consists of approximately 500,000 distinct CDR3 sequences, 10% of them appearing once. The sample was PBMCs, taken before TCRalphabeta/CD19-depleted stem cell transplant. The receptors were sampled from a child aged 2-15 years with inherited bone marrow failure, due to receive a stem cell transplant. Each CDR3 is given with its conserved first and last residue. The order of the fields is J gene, D gene, V gene, clone size, CDR3 DNA, CDR3 protein. D genes are given only for firm matches. Rows give clone size only sometimes, using once, few, many, or a class for an expanded clone.

>TRBJ2-7|TRBD1|TRBV12-3/TRBV12-4|many
TGTGCCAGCAGCCCGAAGGACAGGGCCTTCGAGCAGTACTTC
CASSPKDRAFEQYF
>TRBJ2-1|NA|TRBV12-3/TRBV12-4|many
TGTGCCAGCAGTTTTGAAGTAGCGGACAATGAGCAGTTCTTC
CASSFEVADNEQFF
>TRBJ2-1|TRBD2|TRBV12-3/TRBV12-4|few
TGTGCCAGCCAAACCTCCGGGACTAGCGGGAATGAGCAGTTCTTC
CASQTSGTSGNEQFF
>TRBJ2-3|NA|TRBV19|few
TGTGCCAGTCAGCCCGGGGCTTTGGGCACAGATACGCAGTATTTT
CASQPGALGTDTQYF
>TRBJ2-1|TRBD2|TRBV20-1|many
TGCAGTGCTAGTACTAGCGGGAGTTGGAATGAGCAGTTCTTC
CSASTSGSWNEQFF
>TRBJ2-7|TRBD1|TRBV10-3|many
TGTGCCATCAGTGACAGGACAGGGCCCTACGAGCAGTACTTC
CAISDRTGPYEQYF
>TRBJ2-7|NA|TRBV21-1|NA
TGTGCCAGCAGCAAACCTAGAGGGGGGAATATTAAGGCCTACGAGCAGTACTTC
CASSKPRGGNIKAYEQYF
>TRBJ2-6|TRBD1|TRBV5-4|many
TGTGCCAGCAGCTTTCGACAGGGGTCTGTTTACTCTGGGGCCAACGTCCTGACTTTC
CASSFRQGSVYSGANVLTF
>TRBJ2-7|NA|TRBV11-1|NA
TGTGCCAGCAGCCCCAAGGGGGGACTCATCTACGAGCAGTACTTC
CASSPKGGLIYEQYF
>TRBJ2-1|TRBD2|TRBV6-1|many
TGTGCCAGCAGTCGAACACTAGCGGGGGTATACAATGAGCAGTTCTTC
CASSRTLAGVYNEQFF
>TRBJ2-7|NA|TRBV10-3|NA
TGTGCCATCAGTCCCCATGGGGAAGCCTACGAGCAGTACTTC
CAISPHGEAYEQYF
>TRBJ2-1|TRBD2|TRBV10-1|many
TGCGCCAGCAGTCCCTTCGCGGGAGGATCCTACAATGAGCAGTTCTTC
CASSPFAGGSYNEQFF
>TRBJ2-1|NA|TRBV6-6|NA
TGTGCCAGCGGGCATGAGCAGTTCTTC
CASGHEQFF
>TRBJ2-1|TRBD2|TRBV5-1|few
TGCGCCAGCAGCTTCGGTCTAGCGGGAGGTCACTACAATGAGCAGTTCTTC
CASSFGLAGGHYNEQFF
>TRBJ1-1|NA|TRBV5-1|few
TGCGCCAGCAACAAAGAGCCAGGGTCGGACGCTTTCTTT
CASNKEPGSDAFF
>TRBJ2-3|TRBD1|TRBV29-1|many
TGCAGCGTTGAGGCCCCGGACAGGGGGCGGAAAGATACGCAGTATTTT
CSVEAPDRGRKDTQYF
>TRBJ2-7|NA|TRBV5-4|few
TGTGCCAGCAGCTTGGTTCAGGGCGCTAGCTCCTACGAGCAGTACTTC
CASSLVQGASSYEQYF
>TRBJ2-1|NA|TRBV19|many
TGTGCCTGGACCCGGGACACCCTAAAGGGCAATGAGCAGTTCTTC
CAWTRDTLKGNEQFF
>TRBJ1-1|TRBD1|TRBV5-1|few
TGCGCCAGCAGCGCTCAGGGGGGTCAAACTGAAGCTTTCTTT
CASSAQGGQTEAFF
>TRBJ2-3|TRBD1|TRBV29-1|few
TGCAGCGGGGGGACAGGGGCATCGGGGGATACGCAGTATTTT
CSGGTGASGDTQYF
>TRBJ2-1|NA|TRBV29-1|NA
TGCAGCGTTTCCGGGTCCCCAGGCGAGCAGTTCTTC
CSVSGSPGEQFF
>TRBJ2-1|TRBD2|TRBV25-1|many
TGTGCCAGCAGTGAGATAGCGGGAGGGCCCGACAATGAGCAGTTCTTC
CASSEIAGGPDNEQFF
>TRBJ2-7|TRBD2|TRBV7-2|many
TGTGCCAGCAGCTTATCGGCACTAGCGGGAGGGGCCTACGAGCAGTACTTC
CASSLSALAGGAYEQYF
>TRBJ2-4|TRBD2|TRBV20-1|many
TGCAGTGCTAGAGATCGTCGACCGGGACTAGCGGGAGAGGAGAACATTCAGTACTTC
CSARDRRPGLAGEENIQYF
>TRBJ2-5|NA|TRBV20-1|few
TGCAGTGCTACTAGGACAGCCCAAGAGACCCAGTACTTC
CSATRTAQETQYF
>TRBJ2-7|NA|TRBV29-1|few
TGCAGCGGACGGGACACGAGCTCCTACGAGCAGTACTTC
CSGRDTSSYEQYF
>TRBJ2-2|NA|TRBV11-2|once
TGTGCCAGCAGCTTAGCGGCAGGGGTTACCGGGGAGCTGTTTTTT
CASSLAAGVTGELFF
>TRBJ2-7|TRBD2|TRBV12-3/TRBV12-4|many
TGTGCCAGCAGTCTCGGACTAGCGGGAGTGGGGGAGCAGTACTTC
CASSLGLAGVGEQYF
>TRBJ2-7|NA|TRBV10-3|few
TGTGCCATCAGCGATCCGCCGGGGAGCCCCTTCTCCGAGCAGTACTTC
CAISDPPGSPFSEQYF
>TRBJ2-1|TRBD2|TRBV11-2|many
TGTGCCAGCAGCCTAGGACTAGCGGTATCAAATGAGCAGTTCTTC
CASSLGLAVSNEQFF
>TRBJ2-1|TRBD2|TRBV19|NA
TGTGCCAGTACCCAACTAGCGGGAGCCTACAATGAGCAGTTCTTC
CASTQLAGAYNEQFF
>TRBJ1-6|TRBD1|TRBV12-3/TRBV12-4|few
TGTGCCAGCAGCAGACAGGGAGGATACTCACCCCTCCACTTT
CASSRQGGYSPLHF
>TRBJ2-6|NA|TRBV4-3|many
TGCGCCAGCAGCCAAGATGTAACCGGGCAGGGAATCTCTGGGGCCAACGTCCTGACTTTC
CASSQDVTGQGISGANVLTF
>TRBJ2-2|NA|TRBV6-2/TRBV6-3|few
TGTGCCAGCGTACTCGGCAGGGACCATGGCGGGGAGCTGTTTTTT
CASVLGRDHGGELFF
>TRBJ2-1|NA|TRBV20-1|NA
TGCAGTGCTAGAGATCTGCGAGGGACTTCCTACAATGAGCAGTTCTTC
CSARDLRGTSYNEQFF
>TRBJ1-5|NA|TRBV24-1|few
TGTGCCACCAGTGATTATGCGGGGCCCCAGCATTTT
CATSDYAGPQHF
>TRBJ2-2|TRBD2|TRBV20-1|many
TGCAGTGCTAGCGGGAGGAAGACCGGGGAGCTGTTTTTT
CSASGRKTGELFF
>TRBJ2-2|TRBD2|TRBV7-9|many
TGTGCCAGCAGGATCCGAGCGGGAGTTAACACCGGGGAGCTGTTTTTT
CASRIRAGVNTGELFF
>TRBJ2-7|NA|TRBV4-3|many
TGCGCCAGCAGCCAGTGGTGGGGGATGAGCTCCTACGAGCAGTACTTC
CASSQWWGMSSYEQYF